These 4 T cell receptor beta chains originate from one sample sequenced in a study of somatic mutations in cytotoxic T cells in rheumatoid arthritis. Clones were read by immunoSEQ multiplex PCR, and TCRdb kept only the in-frame ones, dropping some. This table holds some 18,000 clones, about 81% found once. Sequencing was done on a sample of CD8+ T cells sorted from blood. These receptors originate from an adult with rheumatoid arthritis.

This chain connects TRBV11-2 to TRBJ2-1; no clear D. The V gene's germline CDR1 is SGHAT and CDR2 FQNNGV. Trimming shortened V by 5 bases and J by 2 bases, and 19 bases separated the two germline ends. The CDR3 totals 17 residues. CDR3 in amino acids: CASSLSGPPGPYNEQFF. In DNA, the CDR3 is TGTGCCAGCAGCCTAAGTGGGCCCCCCGGTCCCTACAATGAGCAGTTCTTC.

V gene TRBV6-5 combines with J gene TRBJ2-5, with D perhaps TRBD1 (6 bases). Per the germline V gene, CDR1 is MNHEY and CDR2 is SVGAGI. The CDR3 runs to 15 residues. The germline V and J ends were trimmed by 0 bases and 4 bases, with 12 bases remaining between them. This CDR3 is CASSYSTQGSETQYF. CDR3 DNA sequence: TGTGCCAGCAGTTACTCGACCCAGGGGTCAGAGACCCAGTACTTC.

As concerns this clone: The junction departs from germline at one end; a sequencing error may be responsible. V usage is TRBV7-7 and J usage is TRBJ1-4, with a tentative D call TRBD1 (6 bases). Germline values: CDR1 SSHAT, CDR2 FNYEAQ (reference sequence). This CDR3 spans 14 amino acids. The CDR3 region is CASSLQGHREKLFF. The CDR3, as DNA: TGTGCTAGCAGCCTTCAGGGACACCGCGAAAAACTGTTTTTT.

The V gene is TRBV13, the J gene TRBJ1-6; 7 nucleotides agree with TRBD1. Germline V gene sequence: CDR1 PRHDT, CDR2 FYEKMQ (reference sequence). Losses at the gene ends were 2 bases for V and 9 bases for J; bases not matched to a gene: 10. The CDR3 sequence is 16 residues long. The CDR3 coding sequence is TGTGCCAGCAGCTTACAAGAGACAGGGATTAGTTCACCCCTCCACTTT. Protein sequence: CASSLQETGISSPLHF.